The sequence of this T cell receptor beta chain was determined in a study of CD8 T cells in ankylosing spondylitis (dated by TCRdb to 2016 to 2017). Describing the broader study: The study profiled T cell receptor beta repertoires in healthy donors and ankylosing spondylitis patients to find disease-linked TCR variants. In total, the full study cohort was made up of about 110 healthy donors and about two dozen ankylosing spondylitis patients. Peripheral blood was sampled, and synovial fluid was also collected from ankylosing spondylitis patients.

What the research found in general, with its limitations: Blood from ankylosing spondylitis patients appeared to be characterized by a TCR beta motif composed of 7 to 9 highly homologous amino acid variants. The disease-linked clones were reported as significantly enriched in matched synovial fluid samples from ankylosing spondylitis patients. The disease-linked clones showed a CD8+ phenotype and occurred at relatively low frequencies in peripheral blood. Some motif variants were previously reported in synovial fluid and blood of reactive arthritis patients, suggesting common disease-initiation mechanisms.

Reads for this sample came from an Illumina HiSeq 2500. Quantitative 5'-RACE with molecular barcodes was the method used to prepare the TCR beta libraries. The published analysis was carried out like this. To identify disease-linked TCR variants, a new computational method was used, one built on a probabilistic model of VDJ rearrangement. TCRdb applied fastp at Q25 and MiXCR to the public reads, then kept only in-frame beta chains. CDR3 protein sequences are deduplicated, and each keeps its most common genes and DNA. The V and J calls were not made by the authors but by TCRdb's processing. The sample profile shows 75,000 to 95,000 distinct CDR3 sequences; around 8.5% of them were found once. In total, the top ten clones hold 25% to 35% of the sample. This clonotype occurred many times. What antigen it recognizes has not been identified. No base-level quality is on record; no much larger clone is a single base apart.

V drops 4 bases and J drops 2 bases, leaving 9 bases in between. According to the germline V gene, CDR1 reads SGHDN and CDR2 reads FVKESK. Spanning cysteine to phenylalanine, the CDR3 consists of 14 amino acids. This entry keeps only the CDR3 DNA: 42 bases, framed from base 1. The TCR sequence derives from a male donor with ankylosing spondylitis. What was sequenced was blood, either unsorted or a sorted T cell fraction (not recorded which). The chain is made from TRBV14 and TRBJ2-1, with TRBD2 tentatively as D gene (5 bases match). In nucleotide form, the sequence is TGTGCCAGCAGCCTACTAGGAGCCTACAATGAGCAGTTCTTC. Translation gives CASSLLGAYNEQFF.